This T cell receptor beta chain was captured by sequencing in a study of blood T cells in healthy people across ages. Study as a whole: For every two T cells, template switching captured about one barcoded beta molecule.

Points on this clonotype: Its cognate antigen is unknown.

Losses at the gene ends were 5 bases for V and 6 bases for J; bases not matched to a gene: 11. Germline CDR1 SGHKS, CDR2 YYEKEE (reference sequence). This CDR3 spans 15 amino acids. Through a sample-barcoded 5' primer and a J-beta primer mix, a second PCR was run for roughly 6 to 12 cycles. The template-switch adaptor was a 5' adaptor with 12 random nucleotides. It tagged each cDNA molecule. Per-sample output comprised a minimum of 2.5 million paired-end reads containing CDR3. TCRdb fed the 5' RACE reads into MiXCR, producing one record per CDR3 protein. The sample contains some 730,000 distinct CDR3 sequences, approximately 22% of which appear only once. Study findings and constraints: Unsorted PBMCs ruled out conclusive naive versus antigen-experienced comparison.

The specimen was blood. This clonotype was sampled from a man aged 70 or older in good health. The V call is TRBV5-5, the J call TRBJ1-2; 9 bases are shared with TRBD1. DNA for the CDR3: TGTGCCAGCAGTTCCCAACAGGGGGCGATTGATGGCTACACCTTC. It is translated as CASSSQQGAIDGYTF.